These T cell receptor beta chains were read from a single sample in a study of T cells after yellow fever vaccination. TCRdb redid the calling of the 5' RACE reads with MiXCR, one entry per CDR3 protein. The sample shows over 45,000 distinct CDR3 sequences, around 6.9% of them seen only once. The source was CD8+ T cells sorted from PBMCs, collected on the day of the first yellow fever vaccination. All receptors come from a man aged 18 to 35 who received the YFV17D yellow fever vaccine. Both conserved end residues are part of each CDR3. A D gene is named only where the DNA matches it firmly. For some rows the clone size is stated as once, few or many, or as a class when expanded; others skip it.

clone_size,j_call,v_call,d_call,cdr3_nt,cdr3_aa
many,TRBJ2-3,TRBV4-1,NA,TGCGCCAGCAGTTCGTATTCCGGAAGGGACACAGATACGCAGTATTTT,CASSSYSGRDTDTQYF
NA,TRBJ2-5,TRBV9,NA,TGTGCCAGCAGCGTAGAGGGTCGGCAGGGAAAGTTGGAGACCCAGTACTTC,CASSVEGRQGKLETQYF
many,TRBJ1-1,TRBV18,NA,TGTGCCAGCTCTCCGGAGGTATGGAAGAACACTGAAGCTTTCTTT,CASSPEVWKNTEAFF
NA,TRBJ2-1,TRBV4-2,NA,TGTGCCAGCAGCCCCGGGGGACGGTGCAATGAGCAGTTCTTC,CASSPGGRCNEQFF
NA,TRBJ1-3,TRBV4-1,NA,TGCGCCAGCAGCCAAGTGGACAGCTCTGGAAACACCATATATTTT,CASSQVDSSGNTIYF
NA,TRBJ1-2,TRBV6-5,NA,TGTGCCAGCAGTTACTCAAGGGTTAACTATGGCTACACCTTC,CASSYSRVNYGYTF
many,TRBJ2-5,TRBV5-6,NA,TGTGCCAGCAGCTTATGGGAGACCCAGTACTTC,CASSLWETQYF
many,TRBJ2-5,TRBV5-6,NA,TGTGCCAGCAGCTTTTCTGCAGGGAGAGAGACCCAGTACTTC,CASSFSAGRETQYF
many,TRBJ1-6,TRBV7-9,NA,TGTGCCAGCAGCCCGGACGCGGGGATTTCACCCCTCCACTTT,CASSPDAGISPLHF
NA,TRBJ1-3,TRBV6-1,NA,TGTGCCAGCAGCGTACAGGGAAAGACAAACACCATATATTTT,CASSVQGKTNTIYF
many,TRBJ1-3,TRBV15,TRBD1,TGTGCCACCAGCAGAGAGACAGGGGGCGCCTACACCATATATTTT,CATSRETGGAYTIYF
few,TRBJ1-2,TRBV10-3,NA,TGTGCCATCAGTGAATCGGGGGAGGGAGGCGGCTACACCTTC,CAISESGEGGGYTF
NA,TRBJ2-3,TRBV6-4,TRBD1,TGTGCCAGCAGTGACTCAGGGACAGTCACAGATACGCAGTATTTT,CASSDSGTVTDTQYF
NA,TRBJ2-1,TRBV10-3,TRBD2,TGTGCCATCAGTGTGGGACTAGCGGGTTCCTACAATGAGCAGTTCTTC,CAISVGLAGSYNEQFF
many,TRBJ2-1,TRBV7-3,NA,TGTGCCAGCAGCTTAGATACCCACAATGAGCAGTTCTTC,CASSLDTHNEQFF
many,TRBJ2-3,TRBV12-3/TRBV12-4,NA,TGTGCCAGCAGTTTAAGGAGCGATGCAAGGGATACGCAGTATTTT,CASSLRSDARDTQYF
many,TRBJ1-5,TRBV19,NA,TGTGCCAGTAGTTCAATCGAGGGGCAGGGCCCGGAGCCCCAGCATTTT,CASSSIEGQGPEPQHF
few,TRBJ2-7,TRBV4-1,TRBD1,TGCGCCAGCAGCCAAAACGGACAGGTCTCCTACGAGCAGTACTTC,CASSQNGQVSYEQYF
many,TRBJ2-3,TRBV29-1,TRBD2,TGCAGCGTTGAGGTAGCGGGGGGCCGACGGGATACGCAGTATTTT,CSVEVAGGRRDTQYF
many,TRBJ2-7,TRBV20-1,TRBD1,TGCAGTGCTAGAATTGGACAGGGGGTAACCTACGAGCAGTACTTC,CSARIGQGVTYEQYF
many,TRBJ2-3,TRBV20-1,TRBD2,TGCAGTGCAACCCTAGCGGGGGGCCCAGATACGCAGTATTTT,CSATLAGGPDTQYF
many,TRBJ2-3,TRBV28,NA,TGTGCCAGCAGTTTATCCAAATTACTAGTGGATACGCAGTATTTT,CASSLSKLLVDTQYF
many,TRBJ2-7,TRBV12-3/TRBV12-4,TRBD1,TGTGCCAGCAGTCTCGGGGGACAGGGTTTGTACGAGCAGTACTTC,CASSLGGQGLYEQYF
many,TRBJ2-2,TRBV14,NA,TGTGCCAGCAGCCAAGATCCCTCGGCAGGGGCTTTCCCCACCGGGGAGCTGTTTTTT,CASSQDPSAGAFPTGELFF
few,TRBJ2-3,TRBV5-1,TRBD2,TGCGCCAGCAGAAGGGCTAGCGGGGGGGCCTTGGATACGCAGTATTTT,CASRRASGGALDTQYF
NA,TRBJ1-4,TRBV19,NA,TGTGCCAGTAGCGAACCCAACCGGGCCGAAAAACTGTTTTTT,CASSEPNRAEKLFF
few,TRBJ2-5,TRBV6-2/TRBV6-3,TRBD2,TGTGCCACGGGGGGAATGGATGGGACCCAGTACTTC,CATGGMDGTQYF
many,TRBJ1-1,TRBV5-1,NA,TGCGCCAGCAGCTTGACCAGGAACACTGAAGCTTTCTTT,CASSLTRNTEAFF
many,TRBJ1-2,TRBV5-5,TRBD1,TGTGCCAGCAGCTGGACCGGGACAGCAAAACTATATGGCTACACCTTC,CASSWTGTAKLYGYTF
many,TRBJ2-1,TRBV12-3/TRBV12-4,NA,TGTGCCAGCAGTCCCGCTAGCGATCAGTTCTTC,CASSPASDQFF
few,TRBJ2-1,TRBV7-9,TRBD2,TGTGCCAGCACCCTTCTAGCGGGGGAGGACAATGAGCAGTTCTTC,CASTLLAGEDNEQFF
NA,TRBJ2-7,TRBV7-9,NA,TGTGCCAGCAGCTTTAAAGGGAGAGCCTACGAGCAGTACTTC,CASSFKGRAYEQYF
NA,TRBJ2-2,TRBV12-3/TRBV12-4,TRBD2,TGTGCCAGCGAATCCGGGACTAGCGGGGTGATACCGAACACCGGGGAGCTGTTTTTT,CASESGTSGVIPNTGELFF
NA,TRBJ2-5,TRBV7-9,TRBD1,TGTGCCAGCAGCTCAATTTTCTTCGGGACAGGGCAAGAGACCCAGTACTTC,CASSSIFFGTGQETQYF
NA,TRBJ1-5,TRBV12-3/TRBV12-4,NA,TGTGCCAGCAGTTTATCCAGGGACGGGGCCCAGCATTTT,CASSLSRDGAQHF
NA,TRBJ2-3,TRBV25-1,NA,TGTGCCAGCAGTTGGGGGGTATCAGGGTATGGCACAGATACGCAGTATTTT,CASSWGVSGYGTDTQYF
many,TRBJ2-3,TRBV27,NA,TGTGCCAGCAGTCTTTGGCGTTTTGCCAGCACAGATACGCAGTATTTT,CASSLWRFASTDTQYF
NA,TRBJ1-1,TRBV5-1,NA,TGCGCCAGCAGCAAATCGCAGAGAACGAACACTGAAGCTTTCTTT,CASSKSQRTNTEAFF
few,TRBJ2-3,TRBV12-3/TRBV12-4,NA,TGTGCCAGCAGGTCCTCCGGCCCAGATACGCAGTATTTT,CASRSSGPDTQYF
NA,TRBJ2-1,TRBV6-2/TRBV6-3,NA,TGTGCCAGCCGACCCGAGCGGTATATCGATGAGCAGTTCTTC,CASRPERYIDEQFF
NA,TRBJ2-3,TRBV5-4,NA,TGTGCCAGCAGAACCACAGGGTTGAGGACAGATACGCAGTATTTT,CASRTTGLRTDTQYF
many,TRBJ2-1,TRBV2,TRBD1,TGTGCCAGCAGCGGACAGGGGGGAATCAATGAGCAGTTCTTC,CASSGQGGINEQFF
few,TRBJ1-2,TRBV5-1,NA,TGCGCCAGCAGCCAAAGAGGGCCGTGGCAGGATCGTGGCTACACCTTC,CASSQRGPWQDRGYTF
many,TRBJ2-3,TRBV4-1,TRBD2,TGCGCCAGCAGCCACCAGGGACTAGCGGAGGATACGCAGTATTTT,CASSHQGLAEDTQYF
many,TRBJ2-1,TRBV4-1,TRBD2,TGCGCCAGCAGCCAAGATCGGGGAGGGTTGAATGAGCAGTTCTTC,CASSQDRGGLNEQFF